This TCR beta chain comes out of a study of CD8 T cells in ankylosing spondylitis. Findings and limits, study-wide: Peripheral blood samples showed relatively rare disease-linked clones, and these clones were CD8+.

There are 14 residues in the CDR3. V gave up 1 base and J gave up 2 bases, with 8 bases separating them. Germline CDR1 MNHEY, CDR2 SMNVEV (reference sequence). This clonotype was counted at least ten times. As yet, its antigen is unknown. As the method for making TCR beta libraries, quantitative 5'-RACE with molecular barcodes was used. Each CDR3 protein is one row after TCRdb ran MiXCR on the 5' RACE reads. This sample has approximately 190,000 distinct CDR3 sequences; 10% to 15% occur once, and the top ten carry more than 9.5%. The sequence came from a female donor with ankylosing spondylitis or in good health (not recorded which). This chain connects TRBV27 to TRBJ1-1; D ambiguous. The sample was blood, either unsorted or a sorted T cell fraction (not recorded which). The CDR3 is CASSLYPENTEAFF. The CDR3 region has the DNA TGTGCCAGCAGTTTATATCCGGAAAACACTGAAGCTTTCTTT.